This T cell receptor (beta chain) was observed in a study of blood T cells in healthy people across ages. Broader study findings: Higher diversity, along with more naive CD4+ cells, distinguished long-lived donors from aged donors.

For this clonotype: Antigen specificity is unknown.

Primed by a sample-barcoded 5' primer and a J-beta primer mix, a second PCR proceeded for roughly 6 to 12 cycles. A 12-random-nucleotide template-switch adaptor tagged each cDNA molecule. TCRdb itself ran the 5' RACE reads through MiXCR, one entry per CDR3 protein. Of hundreds of thousands of distinct CDR3 sequences listed, roughly 26% are singletons. Trimming shortened V by 2 bases and J by 4 bases, and 9 bases separated the two germline ends. The CDR3 has 14 residues. In germline, CDR1 is MNHNY, CDR2 SVGAGI (reference sequence). The same sample was also used in a study of T cells of mothers and their children. That paper states: Related mother-child pairs showed slightly, non-significantly higher overlap than unrelated pairs.

The sequencing input was blood. The receptor's source is a boy aged 5-17 years in good health. V usage is TRBV6-6 and J usage is TRBJ1-5; D might be TRBD1 (5 bases). In DNA form, the CDR3 reads TGTGCCAGCAGTTACGTTTGGGGGAATCAGCCCCAGCATTTT. The encoded protein is CASSYVWGNQPQHF.